These 20 T cell receptor beta chains were sequenced from one sample in a study of CD8+ T cells in alopecia areata. RNA extraction was followed by reverse transcription into cDNA, which acted as the sequencing template. TCRdb keeps only in-frame clones here, not all; method: immunoSEQ multiplex PCR. Of around 150,000 clones listed, around three fifths are singletons. Described treatment: oral pan-JAK inhibitor, 5-10 mg twice daily. The starting material was CD4+ T cells sorted from blood, obtained at week 4, from a patient treated with tofacitinib. The source of these receptors is a human donor with alopecia areata.

A remark on this clone: The sample holds other DNA sequences that translate to the same CDR3. The rearrangement joins TRBV29-1 to TRBJ2-7, with TRBD1 matching over 7 bases. V shed 6 bases, J shed 7 bases, and the junction held 6 bases outside the gene matches. Germline V CDR1 and CDR2: SQVTM, ANQGSEA. The CDR3 covers 11 residues. Here the CDR3 reads CSVETGREQYF. The CDR3 DNA follows: TGCAGCGTAGAGACAGGGCGAGAGCAGTACTTC.

The CDR3 DNA reads as TGTGCCAGCAGCTTCCAACAGGGTGGGAGGAATGGCTACACCTTC. Its protein is CASSFQQGGRNGYTF. The chain combines TRBV7-2 with TRBJ1-2, with D maybe TRBD1 (6 bases). Trimming cost V 3 bases and J 6 bases, with 17 bases left between them. The CDR3 extends over 15 amino acids. CDR1 and CDR2 (germline): SGHTA, FQGNSA.

Remarks on this clone: Distinct nucleotide sequences in the sample also encode this CDR3. This sequence joins TRBV30 and TRBJ2-7, with TRBD2 as a possible D gene (5 bases). Germline lookup yields CDR1 GTSNPN and CDR2 SVGIG (reference sequence). This CDR3 region has 13 residues. V was pared by 0 bases and J by 2 bases, with 8 bases between. CDR3 amino acids: CAWSVGGPYEQYF. The CDR3 DNA reads as TGTGCCTGGAGTGTCGGAGGTCCCTACGAGCAGTACTTC. The full variable domain, with the rest looked up from reference TRBV30 and TRBJ2-7, is SQTIHQWPATLVQPVGSPLSLECTVEGTSNPNLYWYRQAAGRGLQLLFYSVGIGQISSEVPQNLSASRPQDRQFILSSKKLLLSDSGFYLCAWSVGGPYEQYFGPGTRLTVT.

The J gene is TRBJ2-5, the V gene TRBV5-6, with a weak D call TRBD1 (6 bases). Germline loops: CDR1 SGHDT, CDR2 YYEEEE. This CDR3 has 14 residues. The germline V and J ends were trimmed by 1 base and 6 bases, with 13 bases remaining between them. The CDR3, as DNA: TGTGCCAGCAGCTTGAGGGCAGGGGAAAAGACCCAGTACTTC. It is translated as CASSLRAGEKTQYF. Supplemented by reference TRBV5-6 and TRBJ2-5, the full variable domain reads DAGVTQSPTHLIKTRGQQVTLRCSPKSGHDTVSWYQQALGQGPQFIFQYYEEEERQRGNFPDRFSGHQFPNYSSELNVNALLLGDSALYLCASSLRAGEKTQYFGPGTRLLVL.

The chain is built from TRBV6-5 and TRBJ2-6, with unresolved D. V was pared by 8 bases and J by 1 base, with 9 bases between. The CDR3 consists of 14 residues. In germline, CDR1 is MNHEY, CDR2 SVGAGI. The CDR3 region has the DNA TGTGCCAGCGGAACCCTATCTGGGGCCAACGTCCTGACTTTC. This translates into CASGTLSGANVLTF.

The V gene is TRBV27, the J gene TRBJ2-3; D is possibly TRBD1 or TRBD2 (5 bases each). The germline gives CDR1 MNHEY, CDR2 SMNVEV (reference sequence). Trimming removed 7 bases from V and 0 bases from J, with 20 bases in between. The CDR3 has 17 residues. The CDR3 protein is CASTSLRGPDSTDTQYF. DNA for the CDR3: TGTGCCAGCACATCTTTGAGGGGACCTGATAGCACAGATACGCAGTATTTT.

The chain links TRBV30 to TRBJ1-5; possibly TRBD1 for D (6 bases). The CDR3 sequence is 15 residues long. Germline CDR1 is GTSNPN and CDR2 is SVGIG (reference sequence). V lost 2 bases and J 5 bases, leaving 16 bases between the germline ends. In DNA form, the CDR3 reads TGTGCCTGGAGTAGGGGGGCCTCGGGGTATCAGCCCCAGCATTTT. This codes for CAWSRGASGYQPQHF.

The rearrangement uses TRBV29-1 and TRBJ2-3; 7 bases fit TRBD1. Germline V gene lookup returns CDR1 SQVTM and CDR2 ANQGSEA. This CDR3 spans 13 amino acids. The V gene end was trimmed by 5 bases and the J gene end by 3 bases; junction bases not matched to a gene: 5. DNA for the CDR3: TGCAGCGTTTCGACAGGGAGAACAGATACGCAGTATTTT. It codes for CSVSTGRTDTQYF.

The rearrangement uses TRBV29-1 and TRBJ1-1; possibly TRBD1 for D (5 bases). The CDR3 contains 13 residues. V was shortened by 3 bases and J by 5 bases, with 13 bases between the two germline ends. Germline V lookup: CDR1 SQVTM, CDR2 ANQGSEA. The CDR3 DNA reads as TGCAGCGTTGAGAGCGTTGGGGGGACTGAAGCTTTCTTT. This gives the protein CSVESVGGTEAFF. Supplemented by reference TRBV29-1 and TRBJ1-1, the full variable domain reads SAVISQKPSRDICQRGTSLTIQCQVDSQVTMMFWYRQQPGQSLTLIATANQGSEATYESGFVIDKFPISRPNLTFSTLTVSNMSPEDSSIYLCSVESVGGTEAFFGQGTRLTVV.

This clone has just a few counts. The J gene is TRBJ2-1, the V gene TRBV5-1; TRBD2 might be the D (6 bases). V was clipped by 4 bases and J by 8 bases, with 13 bases between them. Germline V gene data show CDR1 as SGHRS and CDR2 as YFSETQ. The CDR3 runs to 13 residues. DNA of the CDR3: TGCGCCAGCAGCCCGCCGGGAGTCGATGAGCAGTTCTTC. This encodes CASSPPGVDEQFF. The full variable domain, its missing parts supplied by reference TRBV5-1 and TRBJ2-1, is KAGVTQTPRYLIKTRGQQVTLSCSPISGHRSVSWYQQTPGQGLQFLFEYFSETQRNKGNFPGRFSGRQFSNSRSEMNVSTLELGDSALYLCASSPPGVDEQFFGPGTRLTVL.

The chain has TRBV14 and TRBJ2-5, with D unresolved. The V end was cut by 0 bases, the J end by 3 bases, with 5 bases between. The V gene's germline CDR1 is SGHDN and CDR2 FVKESK. CDR3 length equals 13 residues. CDR3 coding DNA: TGTGCCAGCAGCCAAGATAGGGAAGAGACCCAGTACTTC. Translation gives CASSQDREETQYF.

The V and J genes are TRBV29-1 and TRBJ2-6; D is possibly TRBD1 (6 bases). Germline CDR1 and CDR2: SQVTM and ANQGSEA. The V gene lost 7 bases and the J gene lost 0 bases, with 10 bases spanning the gap. This CDR3 contains 14 residues. The CDR3 here is CSGMTGSGANVLTF. CDR3 bases: TGCAGCGGGATGACAGGCTCTGGGGCCAACGTCCTGACTTTC.

The chain employs TRBV9 and TRBJ2-1; 10 bases align to TRBD2. The CDR3 spans 15 residues. V dropped 2 bases and J dropped 4; count of bases not matched to a gene: 3. Germline assignment: CDR1 SGDLS and CDR2 YYNGEE. CDR3 DNA sequence: TGTGCCAGCAGCGTCACTAGCGGGGAATACAATGAGCAGTTCTTC. It codes for CASSVTSGEYNEQFF.

The chain carries TRBV6-5 and TRBJ2-2; D may be TRBD1 or TRBD2 (5 bases each). CDR3 size: 15 residues. Trimming removed 2 bases at V and 4 bases at J, with 11 bases between. Germline values: CDR1 MNHEY, CDR2 SVGAGI. The CDR3 sequence: CASSYGTLVTGELFF. The CDR3 nucleotides are TGTGCCAGCAGTTACGGGACCTTAGTCACCGGGGAGCTGTTTTTT.

This clone was detected only a few times. The genes are TRBV10-3 and TRBJ2-2; TRBD1 might be the D (6 bases). Germline V gene data show CDR1 as ENHRY and CDR2 as SYGVKD. The CDR3 is made up of 14 amino acids. V lost 4 bases, J lost 1 base, and 7 bases lay in between. The CDR3 sequence: CAISGQENTGELFF. CDR3 DNA: TGTGCCATCAGTGGACAGGAGAACACCGGGGAGCTGTTTTTT.

In DNA form, the CDR3 reads TGCAGCGTACCCAGGACGGGAATTTCGAGCAACACTGAAGCTTTCTTT. Its translation is CSVPRTGISSNTEAFF. This rearrangement joins TRBV29-1 to TRBJ1-1; D unclear. The V and J ends lost 6 bases and 2 bases respectively, with 22 bases between them. CDR3 size: 16 residues. CDR1 and CDR2 from the germline V gene are SQVTM and ANQGSEA.

The chain has TRBV6-6 and TRBJ1-2; D is unresolved. Trimming left V 6 bases short and J 9 bases short, with 11 bases between. Germline V gives CDR1 MNHNY, CDR2 SVGAGI (reference sequence). The CDR3 has 11 residues. For the CDR3, the DNA is TGTGCCAGCAGGGGAGAGAATAGCTACACCTTC. Translating it yields CASRGENSYTF.

This clone was recorded once. The chain employs TRBV19 and TRBJ1-6; D ambiguous. This CDR3 is built from 16 residues. Germline V gives CDR1 LNHDA, CDR2 SQIVND (reference sequence). V was pared by 7 bases and J by 0 bases, with 13 bases between. The DNA of the CDR3 is TGTGCCAGTAATTCGTTGACGGACTCCTATAATTCACCCCTCCACTTT. Translated: CASNSLTDSYNSPLHF.

This chain uses TRBV7-3 with TRBJ2-1; 8 bases fit TRBD2. This CDR3 has 15 amino acids. Trimming removed 4 bases from V and 9 bases from J; junction bases left unmatched: 11. The germline gives CDR1 SGHTA, CDR2 FQGTGA. The CDR3 sequence is CASSSAGASGSEQFF. The CDR3 DNA reads as TGTGCCAGCAGCTCAGCGGGGGCCTCAGGGAGTGAGCAGTTCTTC.

The gene calls are TRBV29-1 and TRBJ2-3, with TRBD1 matching over 8 bases. J lost 6 bases, V lost 5 bases, and 7 bases had no gene match. CDR1 is SQVTM, CDR2 ANQGSEA, per germline. CDR3 size: 13 residues. The CDR3 coding sequence is TGCAGCGTTTCAGGGGGCGCGACGGATACGCAGTATTTT. It is translated as CSVSGGATDTQYF.